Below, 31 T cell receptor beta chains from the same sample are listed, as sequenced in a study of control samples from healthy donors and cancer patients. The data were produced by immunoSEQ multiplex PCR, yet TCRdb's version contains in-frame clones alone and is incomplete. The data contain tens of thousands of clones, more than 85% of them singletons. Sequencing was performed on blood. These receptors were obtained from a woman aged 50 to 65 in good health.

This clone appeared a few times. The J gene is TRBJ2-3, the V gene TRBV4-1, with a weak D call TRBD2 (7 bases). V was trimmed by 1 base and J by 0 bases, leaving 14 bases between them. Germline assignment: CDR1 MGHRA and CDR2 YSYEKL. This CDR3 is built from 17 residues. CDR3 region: CASSQGAGAFSTDTQYF. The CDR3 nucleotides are TGCGCCAGCAGCCAAGGGGCGGGGGCTTTTAGCACAGATACGCAGTATTTT.

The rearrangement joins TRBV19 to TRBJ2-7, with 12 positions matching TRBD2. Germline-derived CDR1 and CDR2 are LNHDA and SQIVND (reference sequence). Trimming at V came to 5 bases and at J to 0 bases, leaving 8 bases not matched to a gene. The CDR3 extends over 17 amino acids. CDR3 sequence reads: CASSRLAGALNSYEQYF. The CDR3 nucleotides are TGTGCCAGTAGTCGACTAGCGGGGGCCCTCAACTCCTACGAGCAGTACTTC.

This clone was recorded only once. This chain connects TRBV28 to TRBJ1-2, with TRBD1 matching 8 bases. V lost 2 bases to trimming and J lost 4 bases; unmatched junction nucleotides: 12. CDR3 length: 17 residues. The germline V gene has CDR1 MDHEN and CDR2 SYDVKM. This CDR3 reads CASSLQRGQGGGYGYTF. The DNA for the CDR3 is TGTGCCAGCAGTTTACAACGTGGACAGGGAGGTGGCTATGGCTACACCTTC.

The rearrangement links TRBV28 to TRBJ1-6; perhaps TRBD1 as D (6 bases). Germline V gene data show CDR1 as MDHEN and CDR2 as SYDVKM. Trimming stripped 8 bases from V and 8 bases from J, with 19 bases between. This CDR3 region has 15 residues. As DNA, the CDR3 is TGTGCCAGCTCAAAGGGGGGGCTGGTAGATTCACCCCTCCACTTT. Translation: CASSKGGLVDSPLHF.

CDR3 coding DNA: TGTGCCAGCAGCTTATCAGGGTCGGAGCAGCCCCAGCATTTT. Amino acid sequence: CASSLSGSEQPQHF. V gene TRBV7-2 combines with J gene TRBJ1-5; D is perhaps TRBD1 (5 bases). With 2 bases removed from V and 7 bases from J, the gap between germline ends came to 12 bases. Germline assignment: CDR1 SGHTA and CDR2 FQGNSA. This CDR3 is 14 amino acids long.

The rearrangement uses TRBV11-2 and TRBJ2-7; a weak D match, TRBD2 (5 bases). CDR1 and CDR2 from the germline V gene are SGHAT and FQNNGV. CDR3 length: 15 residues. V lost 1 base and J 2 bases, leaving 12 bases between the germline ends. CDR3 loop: CASSLGLASTYEQYF. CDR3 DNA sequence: TGTGCCAGCAGCTTAGGGCTAGCATCAACCTACGAGCAGTACTTC.

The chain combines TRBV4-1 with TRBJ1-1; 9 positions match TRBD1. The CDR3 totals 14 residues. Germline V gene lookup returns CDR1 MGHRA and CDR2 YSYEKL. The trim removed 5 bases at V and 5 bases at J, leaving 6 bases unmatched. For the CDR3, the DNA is TGCGCCAGCAGCGCATACAGGGGGCGGACTGAAGCTTTCTTT. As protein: CASSAYRGRTEAFF.

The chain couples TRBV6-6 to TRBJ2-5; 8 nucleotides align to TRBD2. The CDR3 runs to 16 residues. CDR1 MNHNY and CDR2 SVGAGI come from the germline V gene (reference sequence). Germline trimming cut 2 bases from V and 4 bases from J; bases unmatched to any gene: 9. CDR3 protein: CASSYPRGGGGETQYF. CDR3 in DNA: TGTGCCAGCAGTTACCCCCGGGGGGGCGGCGGAGAGACCCAGTACTTC.

The CDR3 DNA reads as TGTGCCAGCAGCTTTTCTAAGGGGGCAGATACGCAGTATTTT. Translating gives CASSFSKGADTQYF. V usage is TRBV5-5 and J usage is TRBJ2-3; weak D call: TRBD1 (6 bases). CDR1 is SGHKS, CDR2 YYEKEE, per germline (reference sequence). V was pared by 2 bases and J by 4 bases, with 11 bases between. The length of the CDR3 is 14 residues.

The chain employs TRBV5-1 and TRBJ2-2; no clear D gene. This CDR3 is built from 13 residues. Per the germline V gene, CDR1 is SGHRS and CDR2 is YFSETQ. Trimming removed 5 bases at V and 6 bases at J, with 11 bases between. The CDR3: CASSLGGAGELFF. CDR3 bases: TGCGCCAGCAGTTTAGGTGGTGCCGGGGAGCTGTTTTTT.

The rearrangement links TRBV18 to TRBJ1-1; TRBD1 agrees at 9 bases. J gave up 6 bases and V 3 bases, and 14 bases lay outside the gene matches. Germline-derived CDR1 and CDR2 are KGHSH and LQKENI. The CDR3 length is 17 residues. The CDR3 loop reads CASSPLDRGVSEAEAFF. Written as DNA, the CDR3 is TGTGCCAGCTCACCTTTAGACAGGGGGGTAAGCGAAGCTGAAGCTTTCTTT.

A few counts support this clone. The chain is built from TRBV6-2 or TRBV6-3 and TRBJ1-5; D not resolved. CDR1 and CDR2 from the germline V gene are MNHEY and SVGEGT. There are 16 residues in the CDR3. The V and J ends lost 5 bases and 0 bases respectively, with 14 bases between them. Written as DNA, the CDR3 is TGTGCCAGCAGTAGCGCCGGACGGAATAGCAATCAGCCCCAGCATTTT. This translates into CASSSAGRNSNQPQHF.

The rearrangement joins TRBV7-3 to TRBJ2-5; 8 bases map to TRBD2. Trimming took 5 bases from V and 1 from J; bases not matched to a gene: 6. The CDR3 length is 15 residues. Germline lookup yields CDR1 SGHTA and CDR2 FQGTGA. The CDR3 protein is CASSPGLGPQETQYF. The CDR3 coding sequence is TGTGCCAGCAGCCCGGGACTAGGCCCCCAAGAGACCCAGTACTTC.

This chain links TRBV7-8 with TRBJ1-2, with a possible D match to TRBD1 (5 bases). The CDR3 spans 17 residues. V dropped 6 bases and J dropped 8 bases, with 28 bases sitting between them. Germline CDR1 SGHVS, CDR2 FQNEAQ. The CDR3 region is CASSFFTGTPLLGGYTF. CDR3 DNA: TGTGCCAGCAGTTTTTTTACCGGGACCCCATTACTGGGGGGCTACACCTTC. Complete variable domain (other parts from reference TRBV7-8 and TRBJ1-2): GAGVSQSPRYKVAKRGQDVALRCDPISGHVSLFWYQQALGQGPEFLTYFQNEAQLDKSGLPSDRFFAERPEGSVSTLKIQRTQQEDSAVYLCASSFFTGTPLLGGYTFGSGTRLTVV.

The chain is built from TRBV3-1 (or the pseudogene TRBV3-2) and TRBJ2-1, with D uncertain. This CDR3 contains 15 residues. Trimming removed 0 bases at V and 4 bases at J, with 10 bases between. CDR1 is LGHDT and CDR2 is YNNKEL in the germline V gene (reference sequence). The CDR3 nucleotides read TGTGCCAGCAGCCAAGACTTCGGACCTTACAATGAGCAGTTCTTC. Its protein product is CASSQDFGPYNEQFF.

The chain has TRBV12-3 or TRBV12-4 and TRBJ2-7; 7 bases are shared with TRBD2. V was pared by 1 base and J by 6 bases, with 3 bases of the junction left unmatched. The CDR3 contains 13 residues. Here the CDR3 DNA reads TGTGCCAGCAGTTTAGGGGAGGGCTCCGAGCAGTACTTC. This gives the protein CASSLGEGSEQYF.

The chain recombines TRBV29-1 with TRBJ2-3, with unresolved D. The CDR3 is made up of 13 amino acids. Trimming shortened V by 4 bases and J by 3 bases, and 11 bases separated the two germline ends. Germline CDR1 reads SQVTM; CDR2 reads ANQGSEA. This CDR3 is CSVVVIATDTQYF. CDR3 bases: TGCAGCGTTGTGGTCATAGCAACAGATACGCAGTATTTT.

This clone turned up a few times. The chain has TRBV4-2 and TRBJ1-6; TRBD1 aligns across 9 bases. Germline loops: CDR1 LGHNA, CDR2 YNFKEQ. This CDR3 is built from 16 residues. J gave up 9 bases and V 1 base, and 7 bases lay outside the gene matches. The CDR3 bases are TGTGCCAGCAGCCAAGGCCGACAGGGGGTTACTTCACCCCTCCACTTT. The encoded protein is CASSQGRQGVTSPLHF.

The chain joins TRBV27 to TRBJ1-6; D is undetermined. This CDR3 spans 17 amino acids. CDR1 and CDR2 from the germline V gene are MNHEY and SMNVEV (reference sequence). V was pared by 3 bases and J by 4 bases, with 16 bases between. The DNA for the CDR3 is TGTGCCAGCAGTTTCTCGGGGAATCGCGGGTATAATTCACCCCTCCACTTT. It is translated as CASSFSGNRGYNSPLHF.

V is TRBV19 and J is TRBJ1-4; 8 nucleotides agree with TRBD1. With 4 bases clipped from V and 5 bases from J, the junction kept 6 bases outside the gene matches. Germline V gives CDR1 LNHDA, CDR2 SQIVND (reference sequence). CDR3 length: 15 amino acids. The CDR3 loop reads CASSRTQGGNEKLFF. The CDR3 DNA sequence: TGTGCCAGTAGTAGAACACAGGGGGGGAATGAAAAACTGTTTTTT.

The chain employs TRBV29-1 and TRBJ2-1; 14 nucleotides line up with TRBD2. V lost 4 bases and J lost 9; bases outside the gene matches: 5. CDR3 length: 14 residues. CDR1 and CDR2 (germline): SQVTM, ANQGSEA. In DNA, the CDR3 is TGCAGCGTTGGACTAGCGGGAGGGCGGGCTGAGCAGTTCTTC. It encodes CSVGLAGGRAEQFF.

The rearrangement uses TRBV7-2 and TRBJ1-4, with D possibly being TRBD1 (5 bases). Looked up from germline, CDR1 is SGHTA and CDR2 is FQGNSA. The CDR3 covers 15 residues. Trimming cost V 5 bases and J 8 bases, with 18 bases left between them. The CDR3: CASSTRRVIGEKLFF. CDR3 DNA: TGTGCCAGCAGCACGCGCAGGGTAATCGGCGAAAAACTGTTTTTT.

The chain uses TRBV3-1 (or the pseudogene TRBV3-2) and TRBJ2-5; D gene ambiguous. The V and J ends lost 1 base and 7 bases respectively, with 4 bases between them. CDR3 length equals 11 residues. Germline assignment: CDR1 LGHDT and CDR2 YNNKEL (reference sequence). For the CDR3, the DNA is TGTGCCAGCAGCCAAGTAGGGACCCAGTACTTC. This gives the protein CASSQVGTQYF.

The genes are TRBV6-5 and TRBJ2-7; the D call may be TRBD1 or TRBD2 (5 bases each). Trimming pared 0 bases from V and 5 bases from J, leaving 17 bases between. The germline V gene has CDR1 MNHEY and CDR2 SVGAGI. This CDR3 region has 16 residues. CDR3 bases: TGTGCCAGCAGTTACTCATTCGGGACCAGTAATCACGAGCAGTACTTC. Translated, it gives CASSYSFGTSNHEQYF.

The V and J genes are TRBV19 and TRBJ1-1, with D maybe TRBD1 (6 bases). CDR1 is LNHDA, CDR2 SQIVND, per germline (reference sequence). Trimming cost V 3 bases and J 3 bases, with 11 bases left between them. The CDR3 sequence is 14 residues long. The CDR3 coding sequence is TGTGCCAGTAGTATTATAAACAGGGACACTGAAGCTTTCTTT. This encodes CASSIINRDTEAFF. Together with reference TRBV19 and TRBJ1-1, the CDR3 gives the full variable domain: DGGITQSPKYLFRKEGQNVTLSCEQNLNHDAMYWYRQDPGQGLRLIYYSQIVNDFQKGDIAEGYSVSREKKESFPLTVTSAQKNPTAFYLCASSIINRDTEAFFGQGTRLTVV.

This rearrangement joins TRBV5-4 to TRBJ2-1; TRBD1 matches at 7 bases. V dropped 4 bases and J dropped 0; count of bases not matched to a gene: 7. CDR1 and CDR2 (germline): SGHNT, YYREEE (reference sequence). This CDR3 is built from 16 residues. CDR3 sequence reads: CASSLFRGTSYNEQFF. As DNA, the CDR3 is TGTGCCAGCAGCCTTTTCAGGGGGACCTCCTACAATGAGCAGTTCTTC.

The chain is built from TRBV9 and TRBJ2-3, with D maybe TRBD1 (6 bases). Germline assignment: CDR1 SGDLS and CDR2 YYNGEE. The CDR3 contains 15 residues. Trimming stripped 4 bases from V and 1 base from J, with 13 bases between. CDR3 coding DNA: TGTGCCAGCAGCCCACAGGGATTAGGCACAGATACGCAGTATTTT. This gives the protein CASSPQGLGTDTQYF.

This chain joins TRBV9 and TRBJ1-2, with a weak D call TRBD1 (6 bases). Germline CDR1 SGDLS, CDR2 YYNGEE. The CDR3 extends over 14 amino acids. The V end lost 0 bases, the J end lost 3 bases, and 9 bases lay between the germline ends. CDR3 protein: CASSVGGQHYGYTF. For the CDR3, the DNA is TGTGCCAGCAGCGTAGGGGGGCAGCACTATGGCTACACCTTC. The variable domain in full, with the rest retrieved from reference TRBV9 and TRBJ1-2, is DSGVTQTPKHLITATGQRVTLRCSPRSGDLSVYWYQQSLDQGLQFLIQYYNGEERAKGNILERFSAQQFPDLHSELNLSSLELGDSALYFCASSVGGQHYGYTFGSGTRLTVV.

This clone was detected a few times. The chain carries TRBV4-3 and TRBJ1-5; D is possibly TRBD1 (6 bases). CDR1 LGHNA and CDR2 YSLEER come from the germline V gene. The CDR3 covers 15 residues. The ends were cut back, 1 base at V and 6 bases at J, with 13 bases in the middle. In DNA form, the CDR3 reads TGCGCCAGCAGCCAAGTTTTCGGGGACATTCAGCCCCAGCATTTT. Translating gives CASSQVFGDIQPQHF.

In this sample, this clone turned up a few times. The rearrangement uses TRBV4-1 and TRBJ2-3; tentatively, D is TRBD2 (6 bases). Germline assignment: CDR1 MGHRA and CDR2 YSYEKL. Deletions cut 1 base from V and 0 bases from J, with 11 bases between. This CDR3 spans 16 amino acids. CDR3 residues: CASSQVPRGSTDTQYF. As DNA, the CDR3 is TGCGCCAGCAGCCAAGTCCCTCGGGGGAGCACAGATACGCAGTATTTT.

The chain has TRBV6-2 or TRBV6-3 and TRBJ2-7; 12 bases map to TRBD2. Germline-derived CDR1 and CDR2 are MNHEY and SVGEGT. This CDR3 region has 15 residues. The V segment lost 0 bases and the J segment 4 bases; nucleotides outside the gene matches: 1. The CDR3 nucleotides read TGTGCCAGCAGTTACTCTACTAGCGGGAGGTACGAGCAGTACTTC. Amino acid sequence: CASSYSTSGRYEQYF.